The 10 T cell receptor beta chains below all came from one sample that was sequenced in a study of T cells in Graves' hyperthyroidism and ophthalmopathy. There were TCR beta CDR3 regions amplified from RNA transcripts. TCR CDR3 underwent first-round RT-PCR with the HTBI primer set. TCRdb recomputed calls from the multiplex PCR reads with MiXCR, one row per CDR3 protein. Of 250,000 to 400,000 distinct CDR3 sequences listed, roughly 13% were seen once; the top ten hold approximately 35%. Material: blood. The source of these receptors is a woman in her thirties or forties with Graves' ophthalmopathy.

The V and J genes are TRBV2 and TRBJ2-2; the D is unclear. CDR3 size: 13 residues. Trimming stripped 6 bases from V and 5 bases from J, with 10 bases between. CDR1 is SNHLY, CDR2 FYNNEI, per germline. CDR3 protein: CASRGSETGELFF. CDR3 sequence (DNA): TGTGCCAGCAGGGGTTCGGAGACCGGGGAGCTGTTTTTT.

The CDR3 loop is CSARGAAGTPGPQHF. In DNA form, the CDR3 reads TGCAGTGCTAGGGGGGCAGCCGGAACCCCGGGGCCCCAGCATTTT. This chain connects TRBV20-1 to TRBJ1-5; a weak D match, TRBD1 (6 bases). Per germline, CDR1 DFQATT and CDR2 SNEGSKA (reference sequence). The CDR3 extends over 15 amino acids. V was clipped by 3 bases and J by 9 bases, with 21 bases between them.

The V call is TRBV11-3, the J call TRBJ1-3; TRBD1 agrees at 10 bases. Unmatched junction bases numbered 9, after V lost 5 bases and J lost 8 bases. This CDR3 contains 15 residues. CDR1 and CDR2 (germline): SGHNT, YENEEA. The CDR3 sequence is CASSPQPGQGHTIYF. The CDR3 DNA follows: TGTGCCAGCAGCCCCCAGCCGGGACAGGGGCACACCATATATTTT.

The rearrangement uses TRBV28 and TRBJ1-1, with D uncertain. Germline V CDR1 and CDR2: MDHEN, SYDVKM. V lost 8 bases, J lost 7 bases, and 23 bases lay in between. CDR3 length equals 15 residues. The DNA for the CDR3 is TGTGCCAGCGGCTTAGTCCAGGTTTCGGAGGATGAAGCTTTCTTT. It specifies CASGLVQVSEDEAFF.

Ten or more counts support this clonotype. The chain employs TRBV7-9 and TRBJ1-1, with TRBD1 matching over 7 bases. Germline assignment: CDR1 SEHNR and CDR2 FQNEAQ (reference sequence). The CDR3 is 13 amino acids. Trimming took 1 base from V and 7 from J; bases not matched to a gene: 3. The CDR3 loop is CASSLEGGFEAFF. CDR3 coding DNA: TGTGCCAGCAGCTTAGAAGGGGGCTTTGAAGCTTTCTTT.

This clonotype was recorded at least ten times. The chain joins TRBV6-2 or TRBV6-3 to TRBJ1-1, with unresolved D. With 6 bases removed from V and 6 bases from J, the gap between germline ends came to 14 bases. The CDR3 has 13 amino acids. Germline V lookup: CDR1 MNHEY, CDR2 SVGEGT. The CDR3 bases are TGTGCCAGCAGGTCCAAGCGCCTGTCTGAAGCTTTCTTT. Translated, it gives CASRSKRLSEAFF.

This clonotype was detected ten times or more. The CDR3: CSAVPYYGYTF. As DNA, the CDR3 is TGCAGTGCTGTCCCCTACTATGGCTACACCTTC. J is TRBJ1-2 and V is TRBV20-1; no definite D call. Trimming removed 5 bases at V and 3 bases at J, with 7 bases between. This CDR3 region has 11 residues. In germline, CDR1 is DFQATT, CDR2 SNEGSKA (reference sequence).

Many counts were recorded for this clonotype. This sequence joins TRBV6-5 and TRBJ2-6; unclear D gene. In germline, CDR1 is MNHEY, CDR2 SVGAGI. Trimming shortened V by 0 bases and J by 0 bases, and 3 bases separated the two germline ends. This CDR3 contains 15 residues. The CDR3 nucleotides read TGTGCCAGCAGTTACTCGAACTCTGGGGCCAACGTCCTGACTTTC. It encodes CASSYSNSGANVLTF.

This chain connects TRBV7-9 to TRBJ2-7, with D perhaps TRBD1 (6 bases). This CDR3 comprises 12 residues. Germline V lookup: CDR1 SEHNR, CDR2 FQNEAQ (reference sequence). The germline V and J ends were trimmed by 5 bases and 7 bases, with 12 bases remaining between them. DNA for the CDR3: TGTGCCAGCAGCGTACAGGGCGTAGAGCAGTACTTC. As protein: CASSVQGVEQYF.

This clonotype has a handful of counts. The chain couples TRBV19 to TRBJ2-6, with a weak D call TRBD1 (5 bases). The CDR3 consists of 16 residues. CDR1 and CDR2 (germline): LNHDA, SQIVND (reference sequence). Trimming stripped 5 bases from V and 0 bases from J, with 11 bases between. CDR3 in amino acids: CASSPNRNSGANVLTF. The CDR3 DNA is TGTGCCAGTAGTCCCAACAGGAACTCTGGGGCCAACGTCCTGACTTTC.